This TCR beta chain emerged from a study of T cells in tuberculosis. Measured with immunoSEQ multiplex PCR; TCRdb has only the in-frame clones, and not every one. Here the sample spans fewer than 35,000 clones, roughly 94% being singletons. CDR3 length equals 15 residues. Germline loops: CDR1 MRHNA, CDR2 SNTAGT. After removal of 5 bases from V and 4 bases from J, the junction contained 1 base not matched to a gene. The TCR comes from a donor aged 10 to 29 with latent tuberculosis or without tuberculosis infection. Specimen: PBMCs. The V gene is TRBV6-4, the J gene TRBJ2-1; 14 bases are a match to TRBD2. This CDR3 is CASSRLAGGYNEQFF. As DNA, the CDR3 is TGTGCCAGCAGTCGACTAGCGGGGGGGTACAATGAGCAGTTCTTC.